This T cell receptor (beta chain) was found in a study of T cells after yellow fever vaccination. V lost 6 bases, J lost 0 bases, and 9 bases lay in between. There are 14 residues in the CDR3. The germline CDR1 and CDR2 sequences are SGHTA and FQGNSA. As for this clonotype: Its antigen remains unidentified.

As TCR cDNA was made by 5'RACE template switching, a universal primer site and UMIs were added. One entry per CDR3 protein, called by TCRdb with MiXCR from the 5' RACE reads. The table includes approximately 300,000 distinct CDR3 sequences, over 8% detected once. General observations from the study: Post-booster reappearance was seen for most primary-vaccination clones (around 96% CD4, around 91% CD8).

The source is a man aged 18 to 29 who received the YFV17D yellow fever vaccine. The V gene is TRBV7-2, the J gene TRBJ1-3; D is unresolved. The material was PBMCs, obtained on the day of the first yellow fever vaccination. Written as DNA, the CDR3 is TGTGCCAGCAGAGAAACGCTCTCTGGAAACACCATATATTTT. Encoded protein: CASRETLSGNTIYF.